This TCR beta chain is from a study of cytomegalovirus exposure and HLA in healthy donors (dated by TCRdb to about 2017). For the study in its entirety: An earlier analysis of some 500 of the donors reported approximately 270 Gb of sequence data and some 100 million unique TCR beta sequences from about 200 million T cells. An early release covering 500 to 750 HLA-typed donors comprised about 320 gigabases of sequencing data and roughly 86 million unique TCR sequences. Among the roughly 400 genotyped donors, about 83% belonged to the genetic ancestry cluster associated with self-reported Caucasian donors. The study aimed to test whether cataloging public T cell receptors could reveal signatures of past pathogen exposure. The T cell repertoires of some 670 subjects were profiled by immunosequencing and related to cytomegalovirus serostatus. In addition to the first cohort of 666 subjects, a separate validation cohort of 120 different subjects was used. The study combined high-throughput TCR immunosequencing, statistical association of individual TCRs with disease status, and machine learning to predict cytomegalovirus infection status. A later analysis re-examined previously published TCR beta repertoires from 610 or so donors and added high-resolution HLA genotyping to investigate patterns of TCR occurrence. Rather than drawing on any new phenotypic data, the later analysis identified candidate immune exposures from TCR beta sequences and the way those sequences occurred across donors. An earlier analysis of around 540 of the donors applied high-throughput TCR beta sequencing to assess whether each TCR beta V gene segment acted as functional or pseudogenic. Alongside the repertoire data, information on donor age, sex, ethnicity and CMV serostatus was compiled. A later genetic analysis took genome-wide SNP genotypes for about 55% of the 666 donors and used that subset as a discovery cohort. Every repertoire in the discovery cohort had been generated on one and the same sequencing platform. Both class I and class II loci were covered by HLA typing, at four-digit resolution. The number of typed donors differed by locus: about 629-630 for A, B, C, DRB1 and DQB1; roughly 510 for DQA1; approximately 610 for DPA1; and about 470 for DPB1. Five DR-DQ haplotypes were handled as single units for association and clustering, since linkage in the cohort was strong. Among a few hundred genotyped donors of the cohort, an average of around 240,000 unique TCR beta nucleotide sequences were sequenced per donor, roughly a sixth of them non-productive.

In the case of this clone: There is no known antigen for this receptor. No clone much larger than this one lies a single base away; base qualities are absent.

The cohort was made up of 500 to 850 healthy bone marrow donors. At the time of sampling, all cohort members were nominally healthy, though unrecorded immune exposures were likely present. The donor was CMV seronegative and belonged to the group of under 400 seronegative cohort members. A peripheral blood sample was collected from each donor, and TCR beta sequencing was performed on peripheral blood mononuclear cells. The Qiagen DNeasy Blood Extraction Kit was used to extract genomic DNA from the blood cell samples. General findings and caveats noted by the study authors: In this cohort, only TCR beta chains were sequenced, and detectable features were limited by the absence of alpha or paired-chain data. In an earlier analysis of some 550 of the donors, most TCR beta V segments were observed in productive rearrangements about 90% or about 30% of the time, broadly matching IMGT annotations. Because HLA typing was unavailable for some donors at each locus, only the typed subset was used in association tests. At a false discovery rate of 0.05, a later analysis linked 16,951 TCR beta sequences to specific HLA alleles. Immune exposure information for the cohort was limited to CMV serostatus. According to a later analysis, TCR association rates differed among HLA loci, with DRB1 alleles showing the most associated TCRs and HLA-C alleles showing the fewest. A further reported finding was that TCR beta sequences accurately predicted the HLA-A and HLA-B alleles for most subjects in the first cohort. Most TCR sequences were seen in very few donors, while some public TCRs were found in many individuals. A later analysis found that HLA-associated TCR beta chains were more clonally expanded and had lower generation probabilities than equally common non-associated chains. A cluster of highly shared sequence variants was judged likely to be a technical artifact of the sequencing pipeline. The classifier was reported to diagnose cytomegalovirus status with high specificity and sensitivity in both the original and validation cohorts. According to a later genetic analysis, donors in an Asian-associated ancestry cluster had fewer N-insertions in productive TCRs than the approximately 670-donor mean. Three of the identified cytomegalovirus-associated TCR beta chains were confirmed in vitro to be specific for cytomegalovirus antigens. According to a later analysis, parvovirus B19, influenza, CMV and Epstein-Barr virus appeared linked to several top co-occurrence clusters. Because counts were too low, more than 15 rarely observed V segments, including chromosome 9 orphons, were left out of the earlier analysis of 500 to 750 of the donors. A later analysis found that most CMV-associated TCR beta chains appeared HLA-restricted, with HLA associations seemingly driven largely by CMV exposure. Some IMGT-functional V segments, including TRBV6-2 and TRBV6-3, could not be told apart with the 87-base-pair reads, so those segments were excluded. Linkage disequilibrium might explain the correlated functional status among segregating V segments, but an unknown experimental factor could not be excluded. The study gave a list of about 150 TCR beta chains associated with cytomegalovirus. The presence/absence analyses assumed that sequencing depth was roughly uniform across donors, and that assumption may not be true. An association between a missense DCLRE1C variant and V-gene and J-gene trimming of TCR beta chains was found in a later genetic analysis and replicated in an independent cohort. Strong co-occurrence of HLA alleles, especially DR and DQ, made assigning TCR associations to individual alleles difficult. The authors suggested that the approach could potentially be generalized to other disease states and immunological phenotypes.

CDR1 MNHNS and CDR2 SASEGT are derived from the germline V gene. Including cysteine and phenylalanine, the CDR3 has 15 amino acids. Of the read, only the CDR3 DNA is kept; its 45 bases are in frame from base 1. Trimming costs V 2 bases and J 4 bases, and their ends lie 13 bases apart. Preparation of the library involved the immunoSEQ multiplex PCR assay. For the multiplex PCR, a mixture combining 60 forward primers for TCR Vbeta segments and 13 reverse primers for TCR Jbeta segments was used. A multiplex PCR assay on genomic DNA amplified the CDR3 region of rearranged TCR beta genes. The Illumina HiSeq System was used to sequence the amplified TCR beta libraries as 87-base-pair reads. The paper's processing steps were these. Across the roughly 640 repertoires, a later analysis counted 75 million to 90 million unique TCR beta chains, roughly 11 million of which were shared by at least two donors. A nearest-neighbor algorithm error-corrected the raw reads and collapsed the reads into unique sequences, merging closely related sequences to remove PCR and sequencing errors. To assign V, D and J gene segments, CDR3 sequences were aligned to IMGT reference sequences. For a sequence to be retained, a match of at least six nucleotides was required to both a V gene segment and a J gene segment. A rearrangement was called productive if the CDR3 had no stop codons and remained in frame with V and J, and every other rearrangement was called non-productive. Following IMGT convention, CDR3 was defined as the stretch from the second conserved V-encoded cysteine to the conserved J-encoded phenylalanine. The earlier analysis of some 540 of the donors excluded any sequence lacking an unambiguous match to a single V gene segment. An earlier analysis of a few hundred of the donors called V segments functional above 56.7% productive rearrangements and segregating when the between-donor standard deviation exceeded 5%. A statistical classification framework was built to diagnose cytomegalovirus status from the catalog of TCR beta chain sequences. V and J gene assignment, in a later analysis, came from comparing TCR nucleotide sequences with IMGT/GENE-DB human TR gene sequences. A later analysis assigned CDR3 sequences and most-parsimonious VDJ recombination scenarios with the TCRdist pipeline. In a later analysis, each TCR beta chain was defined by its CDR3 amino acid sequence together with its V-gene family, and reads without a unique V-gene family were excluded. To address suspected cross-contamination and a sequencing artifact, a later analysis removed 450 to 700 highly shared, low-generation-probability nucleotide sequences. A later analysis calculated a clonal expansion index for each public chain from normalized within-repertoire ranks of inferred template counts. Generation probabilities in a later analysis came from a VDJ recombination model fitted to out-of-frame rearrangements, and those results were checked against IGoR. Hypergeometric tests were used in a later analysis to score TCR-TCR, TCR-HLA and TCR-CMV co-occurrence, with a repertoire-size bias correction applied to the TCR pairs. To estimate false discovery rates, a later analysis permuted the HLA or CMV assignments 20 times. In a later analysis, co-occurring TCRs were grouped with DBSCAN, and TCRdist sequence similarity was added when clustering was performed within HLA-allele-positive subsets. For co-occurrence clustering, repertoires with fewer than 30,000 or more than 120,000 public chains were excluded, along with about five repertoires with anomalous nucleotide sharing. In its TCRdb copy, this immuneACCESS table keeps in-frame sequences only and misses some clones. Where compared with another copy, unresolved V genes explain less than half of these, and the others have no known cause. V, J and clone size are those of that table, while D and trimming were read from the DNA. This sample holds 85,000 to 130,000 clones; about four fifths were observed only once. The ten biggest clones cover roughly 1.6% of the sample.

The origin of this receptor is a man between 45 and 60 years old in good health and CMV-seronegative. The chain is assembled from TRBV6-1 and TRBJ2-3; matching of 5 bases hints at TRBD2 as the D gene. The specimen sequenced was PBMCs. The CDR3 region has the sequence CASSELAGIADTQYF. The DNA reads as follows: TGTGCCAGCAGTGAACTTGCGGGTATCGCAGATACGCAGTATTTT.